The 26 T cell receptor beta chains given below trace back to one sample, sequenced in a study of identical twins. TCRdb fed the 5' RACE reads into MiXCR, producing one record per CDR3 protein. Here the sample spans about 300,000 distinct CDR3 sequences, around 12% being singletons. The data were also submitted as part of a second study, on yellow fever vaccine responses in identical twins.

The sequenced sample was CD8+ T cells sorted from blood. These receptors were taken from a woman aged 18-29 years in good health.

This clonotype showed up just a few times. CDR3 in amino acids: CSASTSGGGTDTQYF. As DNA, the CDR3 is TGCAGTGCTAGTACTAGCGGGGGGGGGACAGATACGCAGTATTTT. This chain connects TRBV20-1 to TRBJ2-3; 13 nucleotides match TRBD2. The CDR3 is 15 residues long. Germline CDR1 DFQATT, CDR2 SNEGSKA (reference sequence). V lost 3 bases to trimming and J lost 3 bases; unmatched junction nucleotides: 3.

The chain's CDR3 is CASRKAGGLNNEQFF. As DNA, the CDR3 is TGTGCCAGCAGAAAAGCGGGGGGGCTTAACAATGAGCAGTTCTTC. The V and J genes are TRBV12-3 or TRBV12-4 and TRBJ2-1; the match to TRBD2 covers 10 bases. V shed 6 bases and J 5 bases; nucleotides not matched to a gene: 7. The CDR3 has 15 amino acids.

The chain employs TRBV25-1 and TRBJ2-3, with D perhaps TRBD1 (5 bases). The CDR3 runs to 11 residues. V was trimmed by 3 bases and J by 14 bases, leaving 12 bases between them. The germline V gene encodes CDR1 MGHDK and CDR2 SYGVNS. The CDR3 here is CASSERKGWYF. CDR3 bases: TGTGCCAGCAGTGAGAGGAAGGGGTGGTATTTT.

In this sample, this clonotype turned up a few times. The gene calls are TRBV7-9 and TRBJ2-2, with 8 bases that match TRBD2. The germline gives CDR1 SEHNR, CDR2 FQNEAQ (reference sequence). After removal of 7 bases from V and 3 bases from J, the junction contained 7 bases not matched to a gene. This CDR3 is 15 amino acids long. CDR3 DNA: TGTGCCAGCATCAGCGGGACTAGGGACACCGGGGAGCTGTTTTTT. It yields the protein CASISGTRDTGELFF.

The J gene is TRBJ2-1, the V gene TRBV4-1, with 7 bases fitting TRBD1. Germline trimming cut 5 bases from V and 4 bases from J; bases unmatched to any gene: 11. Germline V gives CDR1 MGHRA, CDR2 YSYEKL. The CDR3 length is 16 residues. CDR3 coding DNA: TGCGCCAGCAGCAAAGTGACAGGGAGCAGTTACAATGAGCAGTTCTTC. This encodes CASSKVTGSSYNEQFF.

The chain couples TRBV14 to TRBJ2-3; D is possibly TRBD2 (6 bases). In germline, CDR1 is SGHDN, CDR2 FVKESK. The CDR3 has 14 residues. V gave up 0 bases and J gave up 9 bases, with 13 bases separating them. CDR3 residues: CASSQDPGDSTQYF. CDR3 nucleotide sequence: TGTGCCAGCAGCCAAGATCCGGGGGATTCGACGCAGTATTTT.

The chain is built from TRBV7-9 and TRBJ1-1; no firm D call. The V gene lost 3 bases and the J gene lost 12 bases, with 14 bases spanning the gap. The length of the CDR3 is 12 residues. CDR1 is SEHNR, CDR2 FQNEAQ, per germline (reference sequence). CDR3 residues: CASSFITGEPFF. As DNA, the CDR3 is TGTGCCAGCAGCTTTATTACCGGGGAACCTTTCTTT. Using reference TRBV7-9 and TRBJ1-1 for the parts outside the CDR3, the full variable domain is DTGVSQNPRHKITKRGQNVTFRCDPISEHNRLYWYRQTLGQGPEFLTYFQNEAQLEKSRLLSDRFSAERPKGSFSTLEIQRTEQGDSAMYLCASSFITGEPFFGQGTRLTVV.

V and J are TRBV9 and TRBJ2-1; TRBD2 matches 9 bases. Trimming at V came to 2 bases and at J to 4 bases, leaving 4 bases not matched to a gene. The germline gives CDR1 SGDLS, CDR2 YYNGEE. The CDR3 is 15 residues long. CDR3 amino acids: CASSVSSGNYNEQFF. The CDR3 DNA follows: TGTGCCAGCAGCGTGTCTAGCGGGAATTACAATGAGCAGTTCTTC.

Here the CDR3 DNA reads TGTGCCAGCAGCGGAGGGGGGGCCCCCAATGAGCAGTTCTTC. Translated, it gives CASSGGGAPNEQFF. This rearrangement joins TRBV7-8 to TRBJ2-1, with TRBD2 as a possible D gene (7 bases). CDR3 length: 14 residues. The V end was cut by 5 bases, the J end by 6 bases, with 14 bases between. Germline CDR1 SGHVS, CDR2 FQNEAQ. Based on the CDR3 plus reference TRBV7-8 and TRBJ2-1, the full variable domain is GAGVSQSPRYKVAKRGQDVALRCDPISGHVSLFWYQQALGQGPEFLTYFQNEAQLDKSGLPSDRFFAERPEGSVSTLKIQRTQQEDSAVYLCASSGGGAPNEQFFGPGTRLTVL.

Notes on this clonotype: One junction end disagrees with the germline gene, perhaps due to a read error. The chain joins TRBV10-2 to TRBJ1-1; TRBD1 matches at 8 bases. Germline V gene sequence: CDR1 WSHSY, CDR2 SAAADI. The CDR3 is 17 residues long. The CDR3 nucleotides are TGCGCCAGCAGTGAGTCCGACAGGGGCCCTGGGGACACTGAAGCTTTATTT. Translating gives CASSESDRGPGDTEALF.

V and J are TRBV10-3 and TRBJ1-6; D is ambiguous. Germline V gene data show CDR1 as ENHRY and CDR2 as SYGVKD. The CDR3 has 16 residues. The V end lost 6 bases, the J end lost 3 bases, and 15 bases lay between the germline ends. The CDR3 bases are TGTGCCATCAGCTCCAGCGCTGGGGACTATAATTCACCCCTCCACTTT. This encodes CAISSSAGDYNSPLHF.

The chain uses TRBV10-3 and TRBJ2-7, with D possibly TRBD2 on 6 matching bases. Looked up from germline, CDR1 is ENHRY and CDR2 is SYGVKD. The CDR3 is 15 residues long. V was pared by 2 bases and J by 6 bases, with 17 bases between. CDR3 sequence reads: CAISEIFRTGGEQYV. The CDR3 DNA is TGTGCCATCAGTGAGATCTTTCGGACCGGGGGCGAGCAGTACGTC.

This clonotype has more than one count but fewer than ten. The chain uses TRBV6-5 and TRBJ1-2; 8 bases are a match to TRBD1. Germline assignment: CDR1 MNHEY and CDR2 SVGAGI. This CDR3 spans 15 amino acids. The J segment lost 6 bases and the V segment lost 0 bases, leaving 6 bases of the junction unmatched. For the CDR3, the DNA is TGTGCCAGCAGTTACTCAATATCAGGGGGCGATGGCTACACCTTC. As protein: CASSYSISGGDGYTF.

A word on this clonotype: One end of the junction does not line up with germline, which may come from a read error. The J gene is TRBJ1-5, the V gene TRBV15, with a tentative D call TRBD1 (6 bases). Per the germline V gene, CDR1 is LNHNV and CDR2 is YYDKDF (reference sequence). The CDR3 has 15 amino acids. The chain's CDR3 is CATSGEDRQNQPQHF. In nucleotides, the CDR3 is TGTGCCACCAGTGGAGAGGACAGACAGAATCAGCCCCAGCACTTT.

To note about this clonotype: Relative to the germline gene, one junction end is altered; a read error may explain this. V and J are TRBV5-1 and TRBJ2-7, with D perhaps TRBD2 (6 bases). The CDR3 runs 17 residues. Germline CDR1 is SGHRS and CDR2 is YFSETQ. CDR3 sequence: CASSPRQPLANDYELYF. The CDR3 bases are TGCGCCAGCAGCCCTAGGCAACCTCTAGCGAACGACTACGAGCTGTACTTC.

The chain employs TRBV4-1 and TRBJ2-1; D gene ambiguous. V lost 4 bases and J lost 0, with 13 bases in between. The CDR3 covers 16 residues. Germline V gives CDR1 MGHRA, CDR2 YSYEKL. The CDR3 nucleotides are TGCGCCAGCAGCCTACCTCCTCCGAGCTCCTACAATGAGCAGTTCTTC. Protein: CASSLPPPSSYNEQFF.

The chain couples TRBV4-1 to TRBJ1-1, with D tentatively TRBD1 (6 bases). The V end lost 0 bases, the J end lost 4 bases, and 12 bases lay between the germline ends. The CDR3 spans 15 residues. CDR1 is MGHRA and CDR2 is YSYEKL in the germline V gene. For the CDR3, the DNA is TGCGCCAGCAGCCAAGATAGGGGGAAGGCCACTGAAGCTTTCTTT. Protein product: CASSQDRGKATEAFF.

This sequence joins TRBV28 and TRBJ1-6; D is uncertain. The ends were cut back, 3 bases at V and 6 bases at J, with 9 bases in the middle. Germline CDR1 is MDHEN and CDR2 is SYDVKM. CDR3 length: 14 amino acids. The CDR3 spells CASSFQVSNSPLHF. DNA for the CDR3: TGTGCCAGCAGTTTCCAGGTTTCTAATTCACCCCTCCACTTT.

CDR3 sequence: CASNLSVGGVEETQYF. CDR3 sequence (DNA): TGTGCCAGCAACCTATCTGTGGGGGGGGTAGAAGAGACCCAGTACTTC. The chain employs TRBV27 and TRBJ2-5; TRBD2 aligns across 7 bases. Germline V CDR1 and CDR2: MNHEY, SMNVEV (reference sequence). The CDR3 spans 16 residues. J gave up 3 bases and V 7 bases, and 14 bases lay outside the gene matches.

V usage is TRBV29-1 and J usage is TRBJ1-2; TRBD1 aligns across 7 bases. The CDR3 runs 13 residues. Germline V gene data show CDR1 as SQVTM and CDR2 as ANQGSEA. Trimming removed 4 bases from V and 4 bases from J; junction bases left unmatched: 6. The CDR3 region is CSVVGGDRYGYTF. DNA of the CDR3: TGCAGCGTTGTAGGGGGCGACCGCTATGGCTACACCTTC.

The chain joins TRBV9 to TRBJ2-3; no firm D call. The CDR3 consists of 14 residues. With 3 bases removed from V and 0 bases from J, the gap between germline ends came to 8 bases. From germline, CDR1 is SGDLS and CDR2 YYNGEE. The CDR3 spells CASSDGSSTDTQYF. As DNA, the CDR3 is TGTGCCAGCAGCGATGGCAGCAGCACAGATACGCAGTATTTT.

This clonotype was seen a few times. The chain is built from TRBV11-2 and TRBJ2-7; D is possibly TRBD1 or TRBD2 (5 bases each). The germline V and J ends were trimmed by 2 bases and 1 base, with 12 bases remaining between them. Looked up from germline, CDR1 is SGHAT and CDR2 is FQNNGV. This CDR3 is 15 amino acids long. CDR3 amino acids: CASSLWGSQSYEQYF. The CDR3 DNA is TGTGCCAGCAGCTTATGGGGGTCCCAGTCCTACGAGCAGTACTTC.

This clonotype has at least ten counts. The rearrangement joins TRBV11-2 to TRBJ2-1; D is undetermined. V gave up 6 bases and J gave up 0 bases, with 12 bases separating them. This CDR3 region has 15 residues. Germline lookup yields CDR1 SGHAT and CDR2 FQNNGV. In nucleotides, the CDR3 is TGTGCCAGCAGATATGACTGGAGCTCCTACAATGAGCAGTTCTTC. Encoded protein: CASRYDWSSYNEQFF. Full variable domain (outside the CDR3, taken from reference TRBV11-2 and TRBJ2-1): EAGVAQSPRYKIIEKRQSVAFWCNPISGHATLYWYQQILGQGPKLLIQFQNNGVVDDSQLPKDRFSAERLKGVDSTLKIQPAKLEDSAVYLCASRYDWSSYNEQFFGPGTRLTVL.

This sequence joins TRBV24-1 and TRBJ2-7; maybe TRBD1 (5 bases). This CDR3 spans 14 amino acids. The germline V and J ends were trimmed by 2 bases and 3 bases, with 10 bases remaining between them. Germline loops: CDR1 KGHDR, CDR2 SFDVKD. The chain's CDR3 is CATSDSRQLYEQYF. The CDR3 nucleotides read TGTGCCACCAGTGATTCGCGACAGCTCTACGAGCAGTACTTC.

This clonotype has only a few counts. The chain employs TRBV9 and TRBJ2-2; 8 bases fit TRBD1. The germline V gene has CDR1 SGDLS and CDR2 YYNGEE. V lost 2 bases and J lost 5; bases outside the gene matches: 5. The CDR3 contains 15 residues. In nucleotides, the CDR3 is TGTGCCAGCAGCGTGGGGGACAGGTTGACCGGGGAGCTGTTTTTT. Amino acid sequence: CASSVGDRLTGELFF.

The chain couples TRBV11-2 to TRBJ2-1; D not resolved. V was trimmed by 10 bases and J by 2 bases, leaving 12 bases between them. Germline assignment: CDR1 SGHAT and CDR2 FQNNGV. This CDR3 region has 13 residues. CDR3 sequence (DNA): TGTGCCACCCCAGGCGAGGCCTACAATGAGCAGTTCTTC. Residues: CATPGEAYNEQFF.